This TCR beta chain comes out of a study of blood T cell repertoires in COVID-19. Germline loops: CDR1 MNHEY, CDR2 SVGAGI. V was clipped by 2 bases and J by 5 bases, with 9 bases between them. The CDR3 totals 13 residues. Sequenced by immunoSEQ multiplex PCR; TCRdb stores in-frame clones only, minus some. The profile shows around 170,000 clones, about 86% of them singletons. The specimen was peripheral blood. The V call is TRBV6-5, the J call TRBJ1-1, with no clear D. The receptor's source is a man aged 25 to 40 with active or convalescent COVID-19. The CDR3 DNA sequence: TGTGCCAGCAGTTACCCGGGCGGGACTGAAGCTTTCTTT. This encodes CASSYPGGTEAFF.